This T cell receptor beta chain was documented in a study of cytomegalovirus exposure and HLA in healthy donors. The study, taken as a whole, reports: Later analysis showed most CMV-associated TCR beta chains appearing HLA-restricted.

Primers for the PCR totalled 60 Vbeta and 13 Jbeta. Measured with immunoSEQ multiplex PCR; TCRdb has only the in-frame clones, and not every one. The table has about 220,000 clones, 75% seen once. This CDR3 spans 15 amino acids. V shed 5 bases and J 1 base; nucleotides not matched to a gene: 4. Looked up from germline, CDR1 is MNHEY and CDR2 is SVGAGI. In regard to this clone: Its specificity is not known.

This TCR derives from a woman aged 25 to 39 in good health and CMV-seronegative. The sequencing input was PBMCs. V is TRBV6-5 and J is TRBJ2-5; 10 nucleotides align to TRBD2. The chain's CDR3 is CASSASGGSQETQYF. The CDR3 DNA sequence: TGTGCCAGCAGTGCTAGCGGGGGTAGCCAAGAGACCCAGTACTTC.